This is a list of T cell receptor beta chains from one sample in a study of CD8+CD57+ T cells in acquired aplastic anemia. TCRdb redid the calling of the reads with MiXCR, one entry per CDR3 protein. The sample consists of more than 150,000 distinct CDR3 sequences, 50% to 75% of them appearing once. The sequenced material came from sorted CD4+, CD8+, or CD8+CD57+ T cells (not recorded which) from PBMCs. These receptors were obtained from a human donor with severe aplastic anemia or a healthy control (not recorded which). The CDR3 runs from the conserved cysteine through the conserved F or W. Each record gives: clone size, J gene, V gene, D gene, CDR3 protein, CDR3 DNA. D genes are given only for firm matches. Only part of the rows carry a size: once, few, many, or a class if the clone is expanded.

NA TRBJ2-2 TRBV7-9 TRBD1 CASSHLGQGKRAGELFF TGTGCCAGCAGCCATTTGGGACAGGGGAAGAGAGCCGGGGAGCTGTTTTTT
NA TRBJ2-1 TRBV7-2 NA CASSLEGSASHNEQFF TGTGCCAGCAGCTTAGAGGGTAGCGCCTCCCACAATGAGCAGTTCTTC
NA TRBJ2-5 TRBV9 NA CASTEKETQYF TGTGCCAGCACCGAGAAAGAGACCCAGTACTTC
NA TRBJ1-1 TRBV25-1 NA CASKGLGDTEAFF TGTGCCAGCAAGGGCCTCGGTGACACTGAAGCTTTCTTT
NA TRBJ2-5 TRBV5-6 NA CASSPKKGLETQYF TGTGCCAGCAGCCCTAAAAAGGGGCTGGAGACCCAGTACTTC
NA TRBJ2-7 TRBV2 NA CASKGYAIPEQYF TGTGCCAGCAAGGGGTACGCGATTCCCGAGCAGTACTTC
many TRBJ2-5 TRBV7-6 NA CASSPTGSLGETQYF TGTGCCAGCAGCCCAACGGGGTCTCTGGGGGAGACCCAGTACTTC
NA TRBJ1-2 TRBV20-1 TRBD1 CSGLSDRVGYGYTF TGCAGTGGGTTATCGGACAGGGTAGGCTATGGCTACACCTTC
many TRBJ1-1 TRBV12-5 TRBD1 CASGLEQGGTEAFF TGTGCTAGTGGTTTGGAGCAGGGGGGGACTGAAGCTTTCTTT
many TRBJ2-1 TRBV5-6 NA CASSLAARGESSYNEQFF TGTGCCAGCAGCTTGGCCGCGCGGGGTGAGAGTTCCTACAATGAGCAGTTCTTC
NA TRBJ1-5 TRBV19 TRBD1 CATRDNRGSNQPQHF TGTGCCACCAGAGATAACAGGGGTAGCAATCAGCCCCAGCATTTT
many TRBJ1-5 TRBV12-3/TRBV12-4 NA CASSLGDSGSNQPQHF TGTGCCAGCAGTTTAGGTGACAGCGGTAGCAATCAGCCCCAGCATTTT
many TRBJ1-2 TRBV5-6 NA CASSGIDGGAYGYTF TGTGCCAGCAGCGGCATCGATGGAGGTGCTTATGGCTACACCTTC
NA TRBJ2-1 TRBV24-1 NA CATSDGTRNEQFF TGTGCCACCAGTGATGGGACCCGCAATGAGCAGTTCTTC
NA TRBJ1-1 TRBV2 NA CASRTDPATEAFF TGTGCCAGCAGAACGGACCCCGCCACTGAAGCTTTCTTT
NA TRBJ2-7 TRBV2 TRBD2 CASSGSGGASEQYF TGTGCCAGCAGTGGTAGCGGGGGGGCCTCCGAGCAGTACTTC
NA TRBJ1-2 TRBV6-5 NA CASSYSGVNYGYTF TGTGCCAGCAGTTACTCGGGCGTAAACTATGGCTACACCTTC
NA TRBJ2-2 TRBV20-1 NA CSARDMSRTGELFF TGCAGTGCTAGAGATATGAGTAGGACCGGGGAGCTGTTTTTT